Included here is one TCR beta chain sequence, with context. Use of 60 Vbeta and 13 Jbeta primers characterized the PCR. Profiling relied on immunoSEQ multiplex PCR, and the TCRdb table lists in-frame clones only, not all of them. The sample has more than 110,000 clones; approximately 80% are singletons. The data are from a study of cytomegalovirus exposure and HLA in healthy donors. The receptor was derived from a male donor in good health and CMV-seropositive. The material sequenced was PBMCs.

CDR3: CASSRTSGGHNEQFF. For the CDR3, the DNA is TGCGCCAGCAGCAGAACTAGCGGAGGACACAATGAGCAGTTCTTC. This chain links TRBV5-1 with TRBJ2-1; 8 nucleotides align to TRBD2. With V trimmed by 4 bases and J by 5 bases, 8 bases remained unmatched. Germline values: CDR1 SGHRS, CDR2 YFSETQ. The CDR3 consists of 15 residues.